The 4 T cell receptor beta chains reported below all come from one sample, sequenced in a study of blood T cell repertoires in COVID-19. The table came from immunoSEQ multiplex PCR; TCRdb's copy has only in-frame clones and leaves some out. The table shows about 150,000 clones, with roughly 80% occurring only once. Sequenced input: peripheral blood. Source of these receptors: a man aged 60 to 75 with acute or convalescent COVID-19.

V is TRBV20-1 and J is TRBJ1-2; D is uncertain. The CDR3 covers 10 residues. CDR1 is DFQATT and CDR2 is SNEGSKA in the germline V gene (reference sequence). CDR3 in amino acids: CAVQPYGYTF. For the CDR3, the DNA is TGCGCCGTACAGCCGTATGGCTACACCTTC.

The rearrangement uses TRBV7-9 and TRBJ1-2; TRBD1 aligns across 7 bases. CDR1 is SEHNR and CDR2 is FQNEAQ in the germline V gene (reference sequence). CDR3 length: 15 amino acids. J lost 4 bases, V lost 7 bases, and 12 bases had no gene match. CDR3 loop: CASNPVGGPAYGYTF. The CDR3 DNA is TGTGCCAGCAACCCAGTAGGGGGCCCCGCCTATGGCTACACCTTC.

J is TRBJ2-3 and V is TRBV29-1; TRBD2 matches 8 bases. Germline V lookup: CDR1 SQVTM, CDR2 ANQGSEA. V gave up 4 bases and J gave up 4 bases; unmatched junction bases: 4. The CDR3 totals 13 residues. The CDR3 DNA reads as TGCAGCGTTGCCAGGACTAGCTCAGATACGCAGTATTTT. This translates into CSVARTSSDTQYF.

V and J are TRBV19 and TRBJ2-5; D may be TRBD2 (7 bases). CDR1 LNHDA and CDR2 SQIVND come from the germline V gene (reference sequence). V was trimmed by 3 bases and J by 3 bases, leaving 11 bases between them. The CDR3 covers 14 residues. The CDR3 region has the DNA TGTGCCAGTAGTATCGGGGGGCGGAAAGAGACCCAGTACTTC. This translates into CASSIGGRKETQYF.